The rows below give T cell receptor beta chains drawn from one sample of a study of blood T cell repertoires in COVID-19. Repertoires were generated with immunoSEQ multiplex PCR, while TCRdb's copy carries only in-frame clones and drops some. The table lists roughly 160,000 clones, more than 90% of them singletons. Sequenced sample: peripheral blood. These receptors were obtained from a man aged 50 to 60 with acute or convalescent COVID-19. CDR3s include the opening cysteine and the closing phenylalanine or tryptophan. The D gene is left open where the match is weak. Only part of the rows carry a size: once, few, many, or a class if the clone is expanded.

>TRBV9|.|TRBJ2-1|.
CASSVGVGTYNEQFF
TGTGCCAGCAGCGTAGGGGTGGGCACCTACAATGAGCAGTTCTTC
>TRBV27|few|TRBJ1-1|.
CASSLVGKTEAFF
TGTGCCAGCAGTTTGGTGGGCAAGACTGAAGCTTTCTTT
>TRBV5-1|many|TRBJ2-1|.
CASSSPYNEQFF
TGCGCCAGCAGCTCCCCATACAATGAGCAGTTCTTC
>TRBV7-9|once|TRBJ2-5|TRBD2
CASGSPGGQETQYF
TGTGCCAGCGGCTCTCCGGGGGGCCAAGAGACCCAGTACTTC
>TRBV6-6|.|TRBJ1-1|.
CASSYPLIRGRIEAFF
TGTGCCAGCAGTTACCCATTAATCCGGGGTCGAATTGAAGCTTTCTTT
>TRBV18|few|TRBJ2-1|TRBD2
CASSPGLAGDNEQFF
TGTGCCAGCTCACCGGGACTAGCGGGAGACAATGAGCAGTTCTTC
>TRBV5-1|.|TRBJ2-3|.
CASSWSAAITDTQYF
TGCGCCAGCAGCTGGTCGGCGGCGATCACAGATACGCAGTATTTT
>TRBV7-3|once|TRBJ2-3|TRBD1
CASSRRTGEDTQYF
TGTGCCAGCAGCCGTCGGACAGGGGAAGATACGCAGTATTTT
>TRBV10-3|.|TRBJ1-5|TRBD1
CAISQGAPNNQPQHF
TGTGCCATCAGTCAGGGGGCCCCGAACAATCAGCCCCAGCATTTT
>TRBV30|.|TRBJ1-2|.
CAFPSGGEDYGYTF
TGTGCCTTCCCTTCGGGGGGCGAGGACTATGGCTACACCTTC
>TRBV7-3|.|TRBJ2-2|TRBD2
CATRYTGTSGSLNTGELFF
TGTGCCACCAGATATACTGGGACTAGCGGGAGCTTGAACACCGGGGAGCTGTTTTTT
>TRBV4-3|once|TRBJ2-1|TRBD1
CASSQTRTGRNEQFF
TGCGCCAGCAGCCAAACCAGGACAGGTCGAAATGAGCAGTTCTTC
>TRBV6-4|.|TRBJ2-3|TRBD2
CASSDLAGAGTQYF
TGTGCCAGCAGTGACTTAGCGGGGGCGGGTACGCAGTATTTT
>TRBV30|.|TRBJ2-7|TRBD1
CAWSVGGTVSYEQYF
TGTGCCTGGAGTGTAGGTGGGACAGTCTCCTACGAGCAGTACTTC
>TRBV2|.|TRBJ1-4|TRBD1
CASSESWTGLAEKLFF
TGTGCCAGCAGTGAATCCTGGACAGGGTTGGCTGAAAAACTGTTTTTT
>TRBV9|.|TRBJ2-7|TRBD2
CASSATSGSSYEQYF
TGTGCCAGCAGCGCGACTAGCGGGAGCTCCTACGAGCAGTACTTC
>TRBV6-6|once|TRBJ1-3|TRBD1
CASSYSPGTGGNTIYF
TGTGCCAGCAGTTACTCCCCCGGGACAGGGGGAAACACCATATATTTT
>TRBV3-1/TRBV3-2|.|TRBJ2-3|.
CASRRESTDTQYF
TGTGCCAGCAGACGGGAAAGCACAGATACGCAGTATTTT
>TRBV19|.|TRBJ2-3|TRBD2
CASSSYPGGPVDTQYF
TGTGCCAGTAGTAGCTACCCGGGAGGGCCGGTAGATACGCAGTATTTT
>TRBV10-3|.|TRBJ2-5|.
CAISGSQGETQYF
TGTGCCATCAGTGGAAGCCAGGGGGAGACCCAGTACTTC
>TRBV5-4|.|TRBJ2-1|TRBD1
CASSLGDRAPVNEQFF
TGTGCCAGCAGCTTGGGGGACAGGGCGCCCGTCAATGAGCAGTTCTTC
>TRBV18|.|TRBJ2-1|TRBD2
CASSPGLAGGNEQFF
TGTGCCAGCTCCCCCGGACTAGCGGGAGGGAATGAGCAGTTCTTC
>TRBV5-8|.|TRBJ1-5|.
CASSFTGLGQPQHF
TGTGCCAGCAGCTTTACAGGGCTCGGTCAGCCCCAGCATTTT
>TRBV6-5|.|TRBJ1-2|TRBD1
CASSRQGRGGYTF
TGTGCCAGCAGCCGACAGGGACGGGGTGGCTACACCTTC
>TRBV7-2|.|TRBJ2-3|.
CASSLLGADTQYF
TGTGCCAGCAGCTTATTAGGGGCTGATACGCAGTATTTT
>TRBV13|.|TRBJ1-2|TRBD1
CASSRDSNYGYTF
TGTGCCAGCAGCCGGGACAGTAACTATGGCTACACCTTC
>TRBV9|.|TRBJ2-1|TRBD1
CASSTGGYSILSSYNEQFF
TGTGCCAGCAGCACAGGGGGTTATTCAATTTTAAGCTCCTACAATGAGCAGTTCTTC
>TRBV6-4|.|TRBJ2-1|TRBD1
CASRPGQGASNEQFF
TGTGCCAGCAGGCCGGGACAGGGGGCGAGCAATGAGCAGTTCTTC
>TRBV14|once|TRBJ2-7|TRBD2
CASSQPRLAGVSYEQYF
TGTGCCAGCAGCCAACCGAGACTAGCGGGAGTCTCCTACGAGCAGTACTTC
>TRBV7-6|.|TRBJ1-1|.
CASSLVAGANTEAFF
TGTGCCAGCAGCTTAGTCGCAGGGGCGAACACTGAAGCTTTCTTT
>TRBV5-1|.|TRBJ2-1|.
CASSFRVDEQFF
TGCGCCAGCAGCTTCAGGGTGGATGAGCAGTTCTTC
>TRBV4-1|.|TRBJ2-7|.
CASSQGKGQGYEQYF
TGCGCCAGCAGCCAAGGAAAGGGACAAGGATACGAGCAGTACTTC
>TRBV29-1|.|TRBJ1-1|.
CSVDTVEAFF
TGCAGCGTTGATACGGTGGAAGCTTTCTTT
>TRBV28|.|TRBJ2-2|.
CASRSGGTGELFF
TGTGCCAGCAGGTCCGGGGGTACCGGGGAGCTGTTTTTT
>TRBV28|.|TRBJ1-6|.
CASSFDSGRSPLHF
TGTGCCAGCAGTTTCGACAGTGGAAGGTCACCCCTCCACTTT
>TRBV28|.|TRBJ1-2|.
CASRTGPRGYTF
TGTGCCAGCAGAACAGGCCCGAGGGGCTACACCTTC
>TRBV21-1|.|TRBJ1-4|.
CASSKGGGMSANEKLFF
TGTGCCAGCAGCAAAGGGGGGGGAATGTCAGCTAATGAAAAACTGTTTTTT
>TRBV5-4|.|TRBJ2-1|TRBD2
CASSLTRLAGYNEQFF
TGTGCCAGCAGCTTGACCCGACTAGCGGGTTACAATGAGCAGTTCTTC
>TRBV29-1|.|TRBJ1-1|.
CSVVVTVDTEAFF
TGCAGCGTTGTAGTGACAGTAGACACTGAAGCTTTCTTT